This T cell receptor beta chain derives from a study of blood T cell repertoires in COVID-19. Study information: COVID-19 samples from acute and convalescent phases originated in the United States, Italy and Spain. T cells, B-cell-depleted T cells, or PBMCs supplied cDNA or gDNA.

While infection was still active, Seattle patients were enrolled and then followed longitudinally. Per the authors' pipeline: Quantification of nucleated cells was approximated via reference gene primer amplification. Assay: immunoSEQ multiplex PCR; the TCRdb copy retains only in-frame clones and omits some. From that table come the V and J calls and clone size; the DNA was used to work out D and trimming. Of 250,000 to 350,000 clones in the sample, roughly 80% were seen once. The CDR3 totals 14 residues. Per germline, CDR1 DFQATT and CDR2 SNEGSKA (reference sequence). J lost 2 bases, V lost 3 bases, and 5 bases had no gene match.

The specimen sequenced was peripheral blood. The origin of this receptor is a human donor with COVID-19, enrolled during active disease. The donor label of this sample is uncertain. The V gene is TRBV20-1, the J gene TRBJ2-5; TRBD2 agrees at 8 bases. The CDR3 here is CSASPGTRQETQYF. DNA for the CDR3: TGCAGTGCTAGTCCCGGGACTAGGCAAGAGACCCAGTACTTC.